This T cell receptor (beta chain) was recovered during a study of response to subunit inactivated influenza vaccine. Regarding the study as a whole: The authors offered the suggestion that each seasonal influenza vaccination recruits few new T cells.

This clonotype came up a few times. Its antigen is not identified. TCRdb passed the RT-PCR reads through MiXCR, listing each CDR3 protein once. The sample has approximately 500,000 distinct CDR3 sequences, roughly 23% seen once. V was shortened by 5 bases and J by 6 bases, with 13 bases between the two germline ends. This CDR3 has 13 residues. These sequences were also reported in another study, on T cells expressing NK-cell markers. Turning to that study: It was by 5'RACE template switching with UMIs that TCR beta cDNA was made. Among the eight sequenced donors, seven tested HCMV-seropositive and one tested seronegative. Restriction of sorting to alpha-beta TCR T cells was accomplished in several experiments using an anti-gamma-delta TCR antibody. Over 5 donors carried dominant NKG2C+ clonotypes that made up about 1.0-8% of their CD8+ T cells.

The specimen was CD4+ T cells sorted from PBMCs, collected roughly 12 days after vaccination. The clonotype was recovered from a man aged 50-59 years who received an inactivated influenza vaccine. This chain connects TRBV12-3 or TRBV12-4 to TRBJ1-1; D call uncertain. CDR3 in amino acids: CASSPQKLAEAFF. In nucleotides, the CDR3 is TGTGCCAGCAGTCCCCAAAAACTCGCTGAAGCTTTCTTT.